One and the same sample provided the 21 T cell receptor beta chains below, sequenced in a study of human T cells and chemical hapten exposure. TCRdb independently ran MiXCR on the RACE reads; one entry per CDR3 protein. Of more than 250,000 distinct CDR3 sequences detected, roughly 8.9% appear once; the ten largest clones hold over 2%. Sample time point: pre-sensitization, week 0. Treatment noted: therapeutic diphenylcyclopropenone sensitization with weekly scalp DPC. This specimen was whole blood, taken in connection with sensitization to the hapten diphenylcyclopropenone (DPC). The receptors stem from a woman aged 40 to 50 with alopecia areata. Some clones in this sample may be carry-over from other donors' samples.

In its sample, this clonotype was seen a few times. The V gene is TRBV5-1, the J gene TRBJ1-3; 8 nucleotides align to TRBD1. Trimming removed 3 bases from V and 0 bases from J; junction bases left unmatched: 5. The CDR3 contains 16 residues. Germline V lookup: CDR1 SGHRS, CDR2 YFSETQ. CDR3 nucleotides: TGCGCCAGCAGCTGGATGGACAGGGCCTCTGGAAACACCATATATTTT. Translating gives CASSWMDRASGNTIYF. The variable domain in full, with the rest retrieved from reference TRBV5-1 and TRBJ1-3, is KAGVTQTPRYLIKTRGQQVTLSCSPISGHRSVSWYQQTPGQGLQFLFEYFSETQRNKGNFPGRFSGRQFSNSRSEMNVSTLELGDSALYLCASSWMDRASGNTIYFGEGSWLTVV.

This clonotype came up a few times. The chain's CDR3 is CASSPQRTSYNEQFF. The CDR3 DNA sequence: TGTGCCAGCAGCCCACAGCGGACATCCTACAATGAGCAGTTCTTC. This rearrangement joins TRBV7-3 to TRBJ2-1; D tentatively reads TRBD1 or TRBD2 (5 bases each). Germline V gene lookup returns CDR1 SGHTA and CDR2 FQGTGA. The V end lost 5 bases, the J end lost 1 base, and 12 bases lay between the germline ends. This CDR3 comprises 15 residues.

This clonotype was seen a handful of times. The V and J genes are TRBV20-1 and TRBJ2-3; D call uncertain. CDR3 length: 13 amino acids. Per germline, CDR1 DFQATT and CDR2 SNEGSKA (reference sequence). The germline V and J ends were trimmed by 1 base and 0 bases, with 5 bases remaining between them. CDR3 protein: CSARGRSTDTQYF. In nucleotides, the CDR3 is TGCAGTGCTAGAGGCAGGAGCACAGATACGCAGTATTTT.

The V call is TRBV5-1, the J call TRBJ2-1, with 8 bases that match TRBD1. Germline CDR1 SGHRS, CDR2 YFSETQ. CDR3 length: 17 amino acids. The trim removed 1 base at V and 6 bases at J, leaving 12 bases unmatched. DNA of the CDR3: TGCGCCAGCAGCTTGACCCCCGTAGGACAGGGATCCAATGAGCAGTTCTTC. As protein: CASSLTPVGQGSNEQFF.

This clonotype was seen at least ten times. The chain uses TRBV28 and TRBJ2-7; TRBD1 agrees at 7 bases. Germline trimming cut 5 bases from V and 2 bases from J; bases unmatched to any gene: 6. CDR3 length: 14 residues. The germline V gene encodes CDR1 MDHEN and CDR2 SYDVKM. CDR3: CASSTGAKTYEQYF. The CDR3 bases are TGTGCCAGCAGTACAGGGGCCAAAACCTACGAGCAGTACTTC.

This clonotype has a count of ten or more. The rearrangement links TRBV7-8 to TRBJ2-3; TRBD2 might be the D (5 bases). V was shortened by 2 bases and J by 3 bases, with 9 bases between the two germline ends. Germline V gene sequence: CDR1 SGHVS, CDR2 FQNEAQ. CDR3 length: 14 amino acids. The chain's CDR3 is CASSLSAATDTQYF. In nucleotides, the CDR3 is TGTGCCAGCAGCTTATCAGCGGCTACAGATACGCAGTATTTT.

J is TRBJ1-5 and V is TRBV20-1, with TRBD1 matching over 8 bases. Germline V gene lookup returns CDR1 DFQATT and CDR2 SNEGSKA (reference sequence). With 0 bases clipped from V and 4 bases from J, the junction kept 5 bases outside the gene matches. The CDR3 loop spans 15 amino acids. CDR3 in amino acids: CSARESGQVNQPQHF. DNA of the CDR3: TGCAGTGCTAGAGAATCGGGACAGGTAAATCAGCCCCAGCATTTT.

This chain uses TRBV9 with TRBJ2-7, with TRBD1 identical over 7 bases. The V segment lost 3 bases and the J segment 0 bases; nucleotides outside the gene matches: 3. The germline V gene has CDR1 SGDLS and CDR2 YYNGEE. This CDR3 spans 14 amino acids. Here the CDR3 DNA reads TGTGCCAGCAGCGCCGGGACAGACTCCTACGAGCAGTACTTC. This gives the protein CASSAGTDSYEQYF. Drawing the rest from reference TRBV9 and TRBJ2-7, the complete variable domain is DSGVTQTPKHLITATGQRVTLRCSPRSGDLSVYWYQQSLDQGLQFLIQYYNGEERAKGNILERFSAQQFPDLHSELNLSSLELGDSALYFCASSAGTDSYEQYFGPGTRLTVT.

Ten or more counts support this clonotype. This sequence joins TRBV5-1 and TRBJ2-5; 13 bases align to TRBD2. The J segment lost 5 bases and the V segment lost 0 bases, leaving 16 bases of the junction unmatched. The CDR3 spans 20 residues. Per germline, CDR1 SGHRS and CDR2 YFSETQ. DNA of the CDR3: TGCGCCAGCAGCTTGGCCGTGGGAGGACTAGCGGGAGAGCCCGAGGAGACCCAGTACTTC. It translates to CASSLAVGGLAGEPEETQYF.

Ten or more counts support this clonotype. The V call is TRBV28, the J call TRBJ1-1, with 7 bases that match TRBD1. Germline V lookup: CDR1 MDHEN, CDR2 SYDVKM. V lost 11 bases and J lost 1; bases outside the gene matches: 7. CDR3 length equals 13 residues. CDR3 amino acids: CALRDSRNTEAFF. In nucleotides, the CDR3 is TGTGCCCTCCGGGACAGTAGGAACACTGAAGCTTTCTTT.

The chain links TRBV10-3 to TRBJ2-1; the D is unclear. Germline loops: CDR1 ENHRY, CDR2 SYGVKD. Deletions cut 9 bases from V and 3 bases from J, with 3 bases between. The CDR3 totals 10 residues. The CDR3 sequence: CAIGYNEQFF. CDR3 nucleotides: TGTGCCATTGGCTACAATGAGCAGTTCTTC.

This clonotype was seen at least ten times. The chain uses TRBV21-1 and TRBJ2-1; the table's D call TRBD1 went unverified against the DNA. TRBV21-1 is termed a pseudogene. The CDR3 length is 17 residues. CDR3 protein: CASSKVVQVLDPDEQFF. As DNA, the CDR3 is TGTGCCAGCAGCAAAGTGGTACAGGTCCTGGACCCCGATGAGCAGTTCTTC.

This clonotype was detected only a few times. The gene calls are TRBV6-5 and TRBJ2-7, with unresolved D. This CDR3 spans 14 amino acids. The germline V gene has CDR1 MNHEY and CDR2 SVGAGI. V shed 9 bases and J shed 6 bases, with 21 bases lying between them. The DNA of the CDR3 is TGTGCCAGTAGCCCGAGAGTAGGGTTGGGCGAGCAGTACTTC. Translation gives CASSPRVGLGEQYF.

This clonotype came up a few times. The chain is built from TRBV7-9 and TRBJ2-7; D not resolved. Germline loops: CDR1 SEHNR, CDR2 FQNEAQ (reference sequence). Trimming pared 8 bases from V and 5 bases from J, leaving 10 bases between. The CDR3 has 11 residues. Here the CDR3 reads CASSSRDEQYF. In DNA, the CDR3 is TGTGCCAGCTCCAGCCGGGACGAGCAGTACTTC.

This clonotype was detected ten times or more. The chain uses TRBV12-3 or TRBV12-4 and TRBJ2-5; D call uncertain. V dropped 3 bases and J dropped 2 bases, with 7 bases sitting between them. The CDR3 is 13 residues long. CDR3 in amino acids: CASSLVVQETQYF. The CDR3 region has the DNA TGTGCCAGCAGTTTGGTTGTTCAAGAGACCCAGTACTTC.

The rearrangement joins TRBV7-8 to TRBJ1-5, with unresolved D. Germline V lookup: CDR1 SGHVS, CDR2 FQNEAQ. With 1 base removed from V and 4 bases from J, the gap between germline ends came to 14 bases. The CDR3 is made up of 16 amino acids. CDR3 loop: CASSLGTALGNQPQHF. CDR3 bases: TGTGCCAGCAGCTTAGGGACGGCATTAGGGAATCAGCCCCAGCATTTT.

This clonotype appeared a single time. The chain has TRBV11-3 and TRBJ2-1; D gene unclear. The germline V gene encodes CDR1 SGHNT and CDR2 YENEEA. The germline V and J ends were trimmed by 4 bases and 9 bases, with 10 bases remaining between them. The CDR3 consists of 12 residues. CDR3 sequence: CASSYRFGEQFF. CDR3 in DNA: TGTGCCAGCAGCTACCGGTTTGGTGAGCAGTTCTTC.

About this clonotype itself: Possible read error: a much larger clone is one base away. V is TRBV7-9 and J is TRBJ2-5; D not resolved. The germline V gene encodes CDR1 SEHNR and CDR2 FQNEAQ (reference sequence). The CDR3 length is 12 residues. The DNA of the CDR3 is TGTGCCGGCAGCCGTCTCCAAGAGACCCAGTACTTC. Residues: CAGSRLQETQYF.

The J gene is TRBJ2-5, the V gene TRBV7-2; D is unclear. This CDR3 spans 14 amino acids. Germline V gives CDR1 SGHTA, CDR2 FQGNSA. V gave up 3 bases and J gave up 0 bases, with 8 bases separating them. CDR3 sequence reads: CASSLGNYQETQYF. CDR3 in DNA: TGTGCCAGCAGCTTGGGTAACTACCAAGAGACCCAGTACTTC.

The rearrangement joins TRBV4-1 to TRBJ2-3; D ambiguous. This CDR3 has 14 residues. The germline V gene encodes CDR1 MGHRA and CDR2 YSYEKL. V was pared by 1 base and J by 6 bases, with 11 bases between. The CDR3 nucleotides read TGCGCCAGCAGCCAAGTTTTATCAACGGATACGCAGTATTTT. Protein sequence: CASSQVLSTDTQYF.

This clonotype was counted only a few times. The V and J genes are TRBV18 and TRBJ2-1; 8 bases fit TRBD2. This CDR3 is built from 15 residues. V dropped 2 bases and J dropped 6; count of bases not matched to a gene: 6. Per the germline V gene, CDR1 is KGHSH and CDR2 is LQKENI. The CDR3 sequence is CASSPDGRAPNEQFF. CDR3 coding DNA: TGTGCCAGCTCACCAGACGGGAGGGCCCCCAATGAGCAGTTCTTC.